This TCR beta chain was identified during a study of response to subunit inactivated influenza vaccine. Study conclusions and caveats: The authors suggested that few new T cells are recruited per seasonal influenza vaccination.

This clonotype was counted only a few times. Its antigen is undetermined. Using its own MiXCR run on the RT-PCR reads, TCRdb lists one record per CDR3 protein. The sample carries about 530,000 distinct CDR3 sequences, 10% to 15% recorded once. Germline V gives CDR1 ENHRY, CDR2 SYGVKD. Trimming removed 10 bases from V and 0 bases from J, with 13 bases in between. CDR3 size: 13 residues. The source was PBMCs from blood, collected about 40 days after vaccination. This TCR was sampled from a man aged 50-59 years who received an inactivated influenza vaccine. The gene calls are TRBV10-3 and TRBJ2-7, with a tentative D call TRBD1 (6 bases). In nucleotides, the CDR3 is TGTGCCACCGGACAGATGAGCTCCTACGAGCAGTACTTC. It codes for CATGQMSSYEQYF.